Following are 12 T cell receptor beta chains from one sample sequenced in a study of blood T cell repertoires in COVID-19. TCRdb's copy holds only in-frame clones and misses some; the assay was immunoSEQ multiplex PCR. The profile covers 130,000 or so clones, with 81% appearing a single time and almost 8.5% taken by the ten largest. Material for sequencing was peripheral blood. The receptors here all came from a woman aged 60-75 years with active or convalescent COVID-19.

The chain carries TRBV11-2 and TRBJ1-5; no firm D call. The CDR3 extends over 15 amino acids. Trimming left V 5 bases short and J 1 base short, with 12 bases between. Germline V gives CDR1 SGHAT, CDR2 FQNNGV. The CDR3 region has the DNA TGTGCCAGCAGCCCGTCGACGGGAAGCAATCAGCCCCAGCATTTT. Its translation is CASSPSTGSNQPQHF.

This rearrangement joins TRBV6-5 to TRBJ1-5; D perhaps matches TRBD1 (5 bases). This CDR3 comprises 15 residues. Germline lookup yields CDR1 MNHEY and CDR2 SVGAGI. Trimming pared 6 bases from V and 1 base from J, leaving 13 bases between. The CDR3 coding sequence is TGTGCCAGCAGCCGAACGGGGGGGAGCAATCAGCCCCAGCATTTT. Encoded protein: CASSRTGGSNQPQHF.

This clone was recorded a few times. V usage is TRBV28 and J usage is TRBJ2-7, with D possibly matching TRBD1 (5 bases). The CDR3 is 13 amino acids. Germline V gene lookup returns CDR1 MDHEN and CDR2 SYDVKM. V lost 4 bases to trimming and J lost 2 bases, with 9 bases between them. The CDR3 sequence is CASSSQGTYEQYF. Here the CDR3 DNA reads TGTGCCAGCAGTTCCCAGGGAACCTACGAGCAGTACTTC.

The chain links TRBV7-2 to TRBJ2-7, with 7 bases matching TRBD2. CDR1 and CDR2 (germline): SGHTA, FQGNSA. CDR3 length: 14 amino acids. J was trimmed by 3 bases and V by 5 bases; bases with no gene match: 7. In DNA, the CDR3 is TGTGCCAGCAGCCCGGTAAGCGGGGACTACGAGCAGTACTTC. It codes for CASSPVSGDYEQYF. The full variable domain, in which reference TRBV7-2 and TRBJ2-7 provide the parts outside the CDR3, is GAGVSQSPSNKVTEKGKDVELRCDPISGHTALYWYRQSLGQGLEFLIYFQGNSAPDKSGLPSDRFSAERTGGSVSTLTIQRTQQEDSAVYLCASSPVSGDYEQYFGPGTRLTVT.

The chain has TRBV5-6 and TRBJ2-2; 9 bases agree with TRBD1. This CDR3 comprises 16 residues. Germline V gene sequence: CDR1 SGHDT, CDR2 YYEEEE. Trimming cost V 4 bases and J 6 bases; bases outside gene matches: 10. The CDR3 is CASSGGQGTVAGELFF. The CDR3 coding sequence is TGTGCCAGCAGCGGAGGACAGGGGACGGTAGCCGGGGAGCTGTTTTTT. Full variable domain (rest looked up from reference TRBV5-6 and TRBJ2-2): DAGVTQSPTHLIKTRGQQVTLRCSPKSGHDTVSWYQQALGQGPQFIFQYYEEEERQRGNFPDRFSGHQFPNYSSELNVNALLLGDSALYLCASSGGQGTVAGELFFGEGSRLTVL.

V is TRBV6-4 and J is TRBJ2-7; D is possibly TRBD2 (6 bases). Trimming stripped 4 bases from V and 0 bases from J, with 13 bases between. The CDR3 consists of 15 residues. CDR1 and CDR2 (germline): MRHNA, SNTAGT. CDR3 protein: CASSVEEGSSYEQYF. The CDR3 DNA reads TGTGCCAGCAGTGTAGAGGAGGGCAGCTCCTACGAGCAGTACTTC.

This rearrangement joins TRBV19 to TRBJ2-7, with 11 positions matching TRBD2. Looked up from germline, CDR1 is LNHDA and CDR2 is SQIVND (reference sequence). The CDR3 is made up of 16 amino acids. The ends lost 4 bases at V and 1 base at J; junction bases unmatched: 6. As DNA, the CDR3 is TGTGCCAGTAGTACGCCCGGGACTAGCGGATCCTACGAGCAGTACTTC. Protein: CASSTPGTSGSYEQYF.

J is TRBJ1-6 and V is TRBV19; 8 bases align to TRBD1. With V trimmed by 3 bases and J by 1 base, 8 bases remained unmatched. The CDR3 sequence is 18 residues long. Germline CDR1 is LNHDA and CDR2 is SQIVND (reference sequence). The chain's CDR3 is CASSIGGQGTSYNSPLHF. The CDR3 DNA reads TGTGCCAGTAGTATCGGCGGACAGGGTACGTCCTATAATTCACCCCTCCACTTT.

The chain links TRBV5-1 to TRBJ2-2; possibly TRBD1 for D (6 bases). The V gene lost 0 bases and the J gene lost 6 bases, with 12 bases spanning the gap. The CDR3 is made up of 15 amino acids. The germline CDR1 and CDR2 sequences are SGHRS and YFSETQ. The CDR3 loop reads CASSLDRVIPGELFF. The DNA for the CDR3 is TGCGCCAGCAGCTTGGACAGGGTCATCCCCGGGGAGCTGTTTTTT. The full variable domain, completed using reference TRBV5-1 and TRBJ2-2, is KAGVTQTPRYLIKTRGQQVTLSCSPISGHRSVSWYQQTPGQGLQFLFEYFSETQRNKGNFPGRFSGRQFSNSRSEMNVSTLELGDSALYLCASSLDRVIPGELFFGEGSRLTVL.

The chain uses TRBV6-6 and TRBJ2-6; D remains unclear. The CDR3 runs 18 residues. V was trimmed by 5 bases and J by 2 bases, leaving 19 bases between them. Germline CDR1 reads MNHNY; CDR2 reads SVGAGI (reference sequence). The CDR3 bases are TGTGCCAGCAGTCTAAGCGATCTGGGTATCCCTGGGGCCAACGTCCTGACTTTC. Translated, it gives CASSLSDLGIPGANVLTF.

This chain connects TRBV5-1 to TRBJ1-1; D unclear. The CDR3 extends over 15 amino acids. Trimming took off 1 base at V and 1 base at J, with 11 bases between the two ends. The germline V gene encodes CDR1 SGHRS and CDR2 YFSETQ. CDR3 in DNA: TGCGCCAGCAGCTTGCTCCAGGCAGAGAACACTGAAGCTTTCTTT. This gives the protein CASSLLQAENTEAFF.

The V gene is TRBV6-5, the J gene TRBJ1-2; no firm D call. This CDR3 contains 15 residues. The ends were cut back, 5 bases at V and 6 bases at J, with 19 bases in the middle. Germline V CDR1 and CDR2: MNHEY, SVGAGI. The CDR3 loop reads CASSPTAGKTHGYTF. CDR3 DNA: TGTGCCAGCAGTCCCACCGCCGGGAAAACTCATGGCTACACCTTC.